Following are 21 T cell receptor beta chains from one sample sequenced in a study of T cell repertoires in cytomegalovirus infection. These receptors' antigens are unknown. One entry per CDR3 protein results from TCRdb running MiXCR on the reads. The sample has roughly 800,000 distinct CDR3 sequences, under 35% seen once. This specimen consisted of cultured CD8+ T cells from PBMCs, obtained from culture after CMV antigen stimulation. Receptors originate from a human donor in good health (CMV status not recorded). Some clones in this sample may be carry-over from other donors' samples.

This chain connects TRBV25-1 to TRBJ2-3; D gene ambiguous. V lost 2 bases, J lost 2 bases, and 8 bases lay in between. Germline values: CDR1 MGHDK, CDR2 SYGVNS. The CDR3 runs 14 residues. CDR3 protein: CASSERSATDTQYF. In DNA form, the CDR3 reads TGTGCCAGCAGTGAACGGTCAGCCACAGATACGCAGTATTTT.

This chain joins TRBV9 and TRBJ2-1; D unresolved. Germline CDR1 SGDLS, CDR2 YYNGEE. This CDR3 contains 12 residues. V was cut by 0 bases and J by 9 bases, with 7 bases left in between. The DNA of the CDR3 is TGTGCCAGCAGCGTAGGGACGGGTGAGCAGTTCTTC. Translating it yields CASSVGTGEQFF.

This clonotype was seen a few times. The chain recombines TRBV19 with TRBJ2-3; possible D gene TRBD1, 5 bases. V was shortened by 6 bases and J by 2 bases, with 9 bases between the two germline ends. The CDR3 loop spans 13 amino acids. Germline CDR1 reads LNHDA; CDR2 reads SQIVND (reference sequence). The CDR3 region is CASSGHPTDTQYF. In nucleotides, the CDR3 is TGTGCCAGTAGCGGACACCCCACAGATACGCAGTATTTT.

Comments on this clonotype: A single base separates this from a much larger clone, so it may be a read error. J is TRBJ1-2 and V is TRBV7-6; 7 nucleotides line up with TRBD1. The CDR3 loop spans 15 amino acids. Germline V lookup: CDR1 SGHVS, CDR2 FNYEAQ. The CDR3 region has the DNA TGTGCCAGCAGCCCCAGGACAGGCTTTAACCATGGCTACACCTTC. Translating it yields CASSPRTGFNHGYTF. Complete variable domain (other parts from reference TRBV7-6 and TRBJ1-2): GAGVSQSPRYKVTKRGQDVALRCDPISGHVSLYWYRQALGQGPEFLTYFNYEAQQDKSGLPNDRFSAERPEGSISTLTIQRTEQRDSAMYRCASSPRTGFNHGYTFGSGTRLTVV.

CDR3 protein: CASSYSMGNYQNTEAFF. CDR3 DNA: TGTGCCAGCAGTTACTCGATGGGCAACTACCAGAACACTGAAGCTTTCTTT. This sequence joins TRBV6-5 and TRBJ1-1, with D unresolved. Germline CDR1 reads MNHEY; CDR2 reads SVGAGI. CDR3 size: 17 residues. The ends were cut back, 0 bases at V and 1 base at J, with 15 bases in the middle.

In its sample, this clonotype was seen a few times. V and J are TRBV15 and TRBJ2-5; tentative D call: TRBD2 (7 bases). Trimming removed 5 bases at V and 5 bases at J, with 12 bases between. Germline V gene lookup returns CDR1 LNHNV and CDR2 YYDKDF (reference sequence). The CDR3 contains 13 residues. The DNA for the CDR3 is TGTGCCACCAGCGGCAGGGGAGGGGAGACCCAGTACTTC. It codes for CATSGRGGETQYF. The variable domain in full, completed from reference TRBV15 and TRBJ2-5, reads DAMVIQNPRYQVTQFGKPVTLSCSQTLNHNVMYWYQQKSSQAPKLLFHYYDKDFNNEADTPDNFQSRRPNTSFCFLDIRSPGLGDTAMYLCATSGRGGETQYFGPGTRLLVL.

This clonotype was seen once. The V and J genes are TRBV28 and TRBJ2-1; D perhaps matches TRBD1 (5 bases). From germline, CDR1 is MDHEN and CDR2 SYDVKM. V was trimmed by 6 bases and J by 6 bases, leaving 21 bases between them. CDR3 length equals 16 residues. In DNA, the CDR3 is TGTGCCAGCAGCCCCGGACCCGGTCAGGGCTTCAATGAGCAGTTCTTC. Translated, it gives CASSPGPGQGFNEQFF.

This clonotype was found once. A much larger clone lies one base from this, so it may be a read error. The V and J genes are TRBV12-3 or TRBV12-4 and TRBJ1-1, with 7 bases aligning to TRBD1. The CDR3 consists of 17 residues. CDR3 coding DNA: TGTGCCAACAGTTTAGAGAGAATACAGGGGATGACCACTGAAGCTTTCTTT. Encoded protein: CANSLERIQGMTTEAFF.

The sample holds a few counts of this clonotype. V is TRBV5-1 and J is TRBJ2-1; D is perhaps TRBD2 (5 bases). The V gene lost 0 bases and the J gene lost 8 bases, with 27 bases spanning the gap. Germline V gives CDR1 SGHRS, CDR2 YFSETQ. The CDR3 is made up of 19 amino acids. The DNA of the CDR3 is TGCGCCAGCAGCTTGGGGGGAGAGAGGATATTCGTAACATGGGATGAGCAGTTCTTC. Translating gives CASSLGGERIFVTWDEQFF.

In this sample, this clonotype turned up many times. V is TRBV7-9 and J is TRBJ1-1; D is uncertain. Trimming removed 1 base at V and 7 bases at J, with 7 bases between. CDR3 size: 12 residues. Germline V gene sequence: CDR1 SEHNR, CDR2 FQNEAQ (reference sequence). CDR3 in amino acids: CASSLGRDEAFF. The CDR3, as DNA: TGTGCCAGCAGCTTAGGGCGGGATGAAGCTTTCTTT.

With respect to this clonotype: The conserved closing phenylalanine or tryptophan is absent in this CDR3, likely reflecting a read error. J is TRBJ2-7 and V is TRBV7-6, with D unclear. The germline CDR1 and CDR2 sequences are SGHVS and FNYEAQ. The ends were cut back, 3 bases at V and 5 bases at J, with 5 bases in the middle. CDR3 length: 11 residues. DNA of the CDR3: TGTGCCAGCAGCTTGAGCGACGAGCAGTACGCC. Its protein product is CASSLSDEQYA.

This clonotype was picked up many times. This chain connects TRBV7-8 to TRBJ1-1; D perhaps matches TRBD1 (6 bases). From germline, CDR1 is SGHVS and CDR2 FQNEAQ. The length of the CDR3 is 14 residues. V gave up 3 bases and J gave up 12 bases, with 20 bases separating them. The CDR3 DNA reads TGTGCCAGCAGCTTCCCGGGACACGCGTTGGGAACTTTCTTT. Protein: CASSFPGHALGTFF.

In its sample, this clonotype was seen many times. The chain joins TRBV7-8 to TRBJ2-7; D is unresolved. Germline V gene sequence: CDR1 SGHVS, CDR2 FQNEAQ. V was cut by 0 bases and J by 0 bases, with 15 bases left in between. The CDR3 sequence is 17 residues long. DNA for the CDR3: TGTGCCAGCAGCTTAGCATCTGGGGTGAGGAGCTCCTACGAGCAGTACGTC. The encoded protein is CASSLASGVRSSYEQYV.

The CDR3: CASSRTPSGSSYNEQFF. The CDR3, as DNA: TGCGCCAGCAGCAGAACGCCTTCTGGCAGCTCCTACAATGAGCAGTTCTTC. J is TRBJ2-1 and V is TRBV4-3; D is unresolved. Germline V lookup: CDR1 LGHNA, CDR2 YSLEER. The CDR3 extends over 17 amino acids. The V end was cut by 5 bases, the J end by 0 bases, with 17 bases between.

In this sample, this clonotype turned up many times. The rearrangement links TRBV7-8 to TRBJ1-3, with D uncertain. CDR3 length: 17 residues. V was clipped by 7 bases and J by 0 bases, with 19 bases between them. Germline CDR1 is SGHVS and CDR2 is FQNEAQ. CDR3 coding DNA: TGTGCCAGCACCATGCGACCCGGACCGAGCTCTGGAAACACCATATATTTT. Amino acid sequence: CASTMRPGPSSGNTIYF. The full variable domain, with the rest looked up from reference TRBV7-8 and TRBJ1-3, is GAGVSQSPRYKVAKRGQDVALRCDPISGHVSLFWYQQALGQGPEFLTYFQNEAQLDKSGLPSDRFFAERPEGSVSTLKIQRTQQEDSAVYLCASTMRPGPSSGNTIYFGEGSWLTVV.

V and J are TRBV6-6 and TRBJ1-5; D is uncertain. Germline V gene sequence: CDR1 MNHNY, CDR2 SVGAGI (reference sequence). This CDR3 is 14 amino acids long. Trimming cost V 2 bases and J 2 bases, with 7 bases left between them. This CDR3 is CASSYGEGNQPQHF. The CDR3 DNA reads TGTGCCAGCAGTTACGGGGAGGGCAATCAGCCCCAGCATTTT.

The J gene is TRBJ2-3, the V gene TRBV7-3, with TRBD2 matching 7 bases. This CDR3 is 16 amino acids long. The V and J ends lost 5 bases and 1 base, in that order; junction bases with no gene match: 9. From germline, CDR1 is SGHTA and CDR2 FQGTGA. The CDR3 nucleotides are TGTGCCAGCAGCCCCAGCCAGCGGGAACGCACAGATACGCAGTATTTT. Residues: CASSPSQRERTDTQYF.

This chain links TRBV5-6 with TRBJ1-5; D perhaps matches TRBD1 (5 bases). V was trimmed by 3 bases and J by 7 bases, leaving 17 bases between them. The CDR3 extends over 15 amino acids. CDR1 and CDR2 (germline): SGHDT, YYEEEE. The CDR3 DNA reads as TGTGCCAGCAGCTATGGGGCAGGAGCTGGCCAGCCCCAGCATTTT. This encodes CASSYGAGAGQPQHF.

This clonotype was seen a handful of times. The chain employs TRBV5-6 and TRBJ2-1; D gene uncertain. CDR3 length equals 14 residues. CDR1 SGHDT and CDR2 YYEEEE come from the germline V gene. Trimming stripped 3 bases from V and 3 bases from J, with 10 bases between. The CDR3 region is CASSWEFFYNEQFF. The CDR3, as DNA: TGTGCCAGCAGCTGGGAATTTTTCTACAATGAGCAGTTCTTC. Supplemented by reference TRBV5-6 and TRBJ2-1, the full variable domain reads DAGVTQSPTHLIKTRGQQVTLRCSPKSGHDTVSWYQQALGQGPQFIFQYYEEEERQRGNFPDRFSGHQFPNYSSELNVNALLLGDSALYLCASSWEFFYNEQFFGPGTRLTVL.

There are a few counts of this clonotype. The gene calls are TRBV29-1 and TRBJ2-7; no reliable D call. Germline V gene lookup returns CDR1 SQVTM and CDR2 ANQGSEA. CDR3 length: 11 residues. The CDR3 protein is CRASPSYEQYF. CDR3 in DNA: TGCAGGGCCTCTCCCTCCTACGAGCAGTACTTC.

This clonotype occurred a few times. The chain uses TRBV7-9 and TRBJ1-4; 10 nucleotides align to TRBD1. The germline gives CDR1 SEHNR, CDR2 FQNEAQ (reference sequence). With 2 bases clipped from V and 8 bases from J, the junction kept 11 bases outside the gene matches. This CDR3 spans 17 amino acids. The CDR3 nucleotides read TGTGCCAGCAGCTTAACACACGACAGGGGGCTCGTCGAAAAACTGTTTTTT. Protein product: CASSLTHDRGLVEKLFF.